These T cell receptor beta chains were read from a single sample in a study of graft-versus-host responses after intestinal transplantation. This table comes from immunoSEQ multiplex PCR, and its TCRdb copy is limited to in-frame clones, with some not included. The profile covers about 22,000 clones, with roughly four fifths appearing a single time and roughly 3.1% taken by the ten largest. Here the sequenced sample was ileum tissue, taken 12 days after intestinal transplant. The receptors stem from a human patient who received an intestinal transplant, so some T cells may come from the graft donor. Each CDR3 is given with its conserved first and last residue. D genes are given only for firm matches. Part of the rows lack a size; the others show once, few, many or a class for expanded clones.

CDR3	DNA	J	D	size	V
CASSLGVGTATDTQYF	TGCGCCAGCAGCTTGGGGGTCGGGACAGCTACAGATACGCAGTATTTT	TRBJ2-3	TRBD1	-	TRBV5-1
CAGQWGSHNSPLHF	TGTGCCGGCCAATGGGGCAGTCATAATTCACCCCTCCACTTT	TRBJ1-6	-	-	TRBV2
CASSESEGTGLDQPQHF	TGTGCCAGCAGTGAATCTGAAGGGACAGGCCTTGATCAGCCCCAGCATTTT	TRBJ1-5	TRBD1	-	TRBV25-1
CASSPRFLPTDTQYF	TGTGCCAGCTCACCGAGGTTCCTCCCCACAGATACGCAGTATTTT	TRBJ2-3	-	-	TRBV18
CASSLGWASGGDQETQYF	TGTGCCAGCAGCTTAGGCTGGGCTAGCGGGGGGGACCAAGAGACCCAGTACTTC	TRBJ2-5	TRBD2	-	TRBV7-9
CASSRLAGGTDTQYF	TGTGCCAGCAGTCGACTAGCGGGAGGGACAGATACGCAGTATTTT	TRBJ2-3	TRBD2	-	TRBV6-5
CASSIEGDSGNTIYF	TGTGCCAGTAGTATAGAAGGGGACTCTGGAAACACCATATATTTT	TRBJ1-3	-	-	TRBV19
CASSLGTGRGTDTQYF	TGTGCCAGCAGCTTAGGGACAGGGCGAGGTACAGATACGCAGTATTTT	TRBJ2-3	TRBD1	-	TRBV7-8
CASSTRDSQQLGEKLFF	TGTGCCAGCAGCACCCGGGACAGCCAGCAACTCGGTGAAAAACTGTTTTTT	TRBJ1-4	TRBD1	-	TRBV28
CASSFGRGPSEQYF	TGTGCCAGCAGCTTCGGCAGGGGCCCTTCCGAGCAGTACTTC	TRBJ2-7	-	-	TRBV7-2
CASRRLAGTYEQYF	TGTGCCAGCAGAAGACTAGCGGGGACCTACGAGCAGTACTTC	TRBJ2-7	TRBD2	-	TRBV28
CASSPRGLAGGAEQYF	TGTGCCAGCTCACCACGCGGGCTAGCGGGAGGGGCGGAGCAGTACTTC	TRBJ2-7	TRBD2	once	TRBV18
CASSLAPGRGALQETQYF	TGCGCCAGCAGCTTGGCACCCGGGAGGGGAGCGCTTCAAGAGACCCAGTACTTC	TRBJ2-5	TRBD2	-	TRBV5-1